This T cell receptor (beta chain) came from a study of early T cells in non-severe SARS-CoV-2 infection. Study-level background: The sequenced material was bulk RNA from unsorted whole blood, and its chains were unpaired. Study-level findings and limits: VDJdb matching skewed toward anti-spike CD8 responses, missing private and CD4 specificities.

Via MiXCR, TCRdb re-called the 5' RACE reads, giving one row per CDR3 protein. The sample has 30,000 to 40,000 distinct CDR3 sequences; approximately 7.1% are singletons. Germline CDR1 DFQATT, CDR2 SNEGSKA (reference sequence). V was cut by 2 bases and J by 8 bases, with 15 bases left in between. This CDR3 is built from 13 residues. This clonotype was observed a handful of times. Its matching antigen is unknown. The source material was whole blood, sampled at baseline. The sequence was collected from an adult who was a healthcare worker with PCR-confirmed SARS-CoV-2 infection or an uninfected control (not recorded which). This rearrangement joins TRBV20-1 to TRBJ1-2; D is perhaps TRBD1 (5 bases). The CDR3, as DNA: TGCAGTGCTAGACAGGATTCAGAGGGGGGCTACACCTTC. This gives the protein CSARQDSEGGYTF.